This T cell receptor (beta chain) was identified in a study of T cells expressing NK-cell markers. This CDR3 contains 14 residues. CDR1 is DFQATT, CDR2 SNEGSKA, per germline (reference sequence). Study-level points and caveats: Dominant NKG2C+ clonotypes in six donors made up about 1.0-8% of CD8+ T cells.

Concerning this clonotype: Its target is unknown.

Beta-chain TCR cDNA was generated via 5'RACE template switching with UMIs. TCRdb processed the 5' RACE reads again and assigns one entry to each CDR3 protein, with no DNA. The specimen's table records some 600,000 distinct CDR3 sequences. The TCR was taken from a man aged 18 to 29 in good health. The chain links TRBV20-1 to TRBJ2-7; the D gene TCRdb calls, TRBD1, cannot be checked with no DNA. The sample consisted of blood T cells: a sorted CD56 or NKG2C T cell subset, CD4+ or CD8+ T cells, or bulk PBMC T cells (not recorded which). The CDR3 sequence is CSAVAGAGHYEQYF.